The clone carrying this T cell receptor (beta chain) has a handful of counts. These data are taken from a study of blood T cell repertoires in COVID-19. The germline V gene encodes CDR1 KGHSH and CDR2 LQKENI. This CDR3 comprises 16 residues. Germline trimming cut 0 bases from V and 4 bases from J; bases unmatched to any gene: 7. Profiled with immunoSEQ multiplex PCR; TCRdb holds only in-frame clones, not every one. The data contain roughly 200,000 clones, roughly four fifths of them singletons. Those who participated ranged in age from about 18 to 89 years and resided in approximately 26 US areas. The sequenced material came from PBMCs or T cells enriched from blood (not recorded which). This chain links TRBV18 with TRBJ1-1; 8 bases are a match to TRBD1. This sequence originates from a man in his forties who had recovered from COVID-19. The CDR3 protein is CASSPPSTGVSTEAFF. CDR3 sequence (DNA): TGTGCCAGCTCACCACCGTCGACAGGGGTGAGCACTGAAGCTTTCTTT. The whole variable domain, remainder taken from reference TRBV18 and TRBJ1-1, is NAGVMQNPRHLVRRRGQEARLRCSPMKGHSHVYWYRQLPEEGLKFMVYLQKENIIDESGMPKERFSAEFPKEGPSILRIQQVVRGDSAAYFCASSPPSTGVSTEAFFGQGTRLTVV.